This TCR beta chain was observed in a study of OX40 agonist ivuxolimab in advanced cancers. Points from the study as a whole: In the 0.1-3.0 mg/kg groups, partial responders showed among the lowest expansion.

Profiled with immunoSEQ multiplex PCR; TCRdb holds only in-frame clones, not every one. The table shows fewer than 50,000 clones, with around 90% occurring only once. The CDR3 loop spans 14 amino acids. With 5 bases removed from V and 4 bases from J, the gap between germline ends came to 15 bases. Germline assignment: CDR1 MDHEN and CDR2 SYDVKM. Worth noting for this clone: No antigen is known for it.

This sequence was found in an adult with an advanced solid tumor such as melanoma, head and neck, liver or kidney cancer. The sequences come from CD4+ or CD8+ T cells sorted from blood, collected in a trial of the OX40 agonist ivuxolimab. The gene calls are TRBV28 and TRBJ2-7; D is perhaps TRBD1 (6 bases). CDR3 amino acids: CASSPIYRDYEQYF. The CDR3 DNA follows: TGTGCCAGCAGTCCGATTTACAGGGATTACGAGCAGTACTTC.